This section outlines one T cell receptor beta chain sequence together with its context. Its antigen is undetermined. Germline V gene sequence: CDR1 LNHDA, CDR2 SQIVND (reference sequence). Trimming cost V 7 bases and J 6 bases, with 14 bases left between them. There are 13 residues in the CDR3. The protocol was immunoSEQ multiplex PCR, while the TCRdb copy is restricted to in-frame clones and leaves out a portion. The table records fewer than 100,000 clones, roughly 90% of them present only once. Autoimmune disease history or systemic immunosuppression was exclusionary. These data come from a study of OX40 agonist ivuxolimab in advanced cancers. Study-level background: Past anti-PD-1, anti-PD-L1 or anti-CTLA-4 therapy was accepted, and approximately 40% had received some. Regarding the study as a whole: On average, CD8+ T cells showed a greater number of expanded clones than CD4+.

V gene TRBV19 combines with J gene TRBJ2-3, with D perhaps being TRBD1 or TRBD2 (5 bases each). Sequenced here: CD4+ or CD8+ T cells sorted from blood, sampled in a trial of the OX40 agonist ivuxolimab. This clonotype originated in an adult with an advanced solid tumor such as melanoma, head and neck, liver or kidney cancer. CDR3: CASKKQASDTQYF. Here the CDR3 DNA reads TGTGCCAGTAAGAAACAGGCTAGCGATACGCAGTATTTT.